Following are 32 T cell receptor beta chains from one sample sequenced in a study of Graves' ophthalmopathy and Graves' hyperthyroidism. The authors amplified TCR beta CDR3 regions from RNA transcripts. HTBI-primed first-round RT-PCR preceded second-round multiplex PCR. Via MiXCR, TCRdb re-called the multiplex PCR reads, giving one row per CDR3 protein. The sample yields 200,000 to 300,000 distinct CDR3 sequences, around 45% seen once. Sequenced material: peripheral blood. These receptors all stem from an adult man with Graves' ophthalmopathy.

The rearrangement uses TRBV5-4 and TRBJ2-7; 7 bases map to TRBD1. Per germline, CDR1 SGHNT and CDR2 YYREEE (reference sequence). The CDR3 sequence is 14 residues long. The J segment lost 1 base and the V segment lost 4 bases, leaving 5 bases of the junction unmatched. For the CDR3, the DNA is TGTGCCAGCAGCACGACAGGGATGTCCTACGAGCAGTACTTC. This codes for CASSTTGMSYEQYF.

Only a few counts were recorded for this clonotype. The rearrangement uses TRBV20-1 and TRBJ2-7; D remains ambiguous. V lost 3 bases, J lost 1 base, and 13 bases lay in between. Germline V lookup: CDR1 DFQATT, CDR2 SNEGSKA (reference sequence). The CDR3 extends over 14 amino acids. CDR3 DNA: TGCAGTGCTAGCAATTTTGGAGAATCCTACGAGCAGTACTTC. Translated, it gives CSASNFGESYEQYF.

This clonotype occurred once. The chain links TRBV7-2 to TRBJ1-6; no reliable D call. Deletions cut 2 bases from V and 5 bases from J, with 13 bases between. CDR1 SGHTA and CDR2 FQGNSA come from the germline V gene. The CDR3 has 16 amino acids. DNA of the CDR3: TGTGCCAGCAGCTTATACGCCCCGGGGAATAATTCACCCCTCCACTTT. Its protein product is CASSLYAPGNNSPLHF.

This chain uses TRBV6-1 with TRBJ1-1; tentative D call: TRBD1 (5 bases). The CDR3 length is 14 residues. The germline CDR1 and CDR2 sequences are MNHNS and SASEGT. The V gene lost 9 bases and the J gene lost 1 base, with 15 bases spanning the gap. The CDR3 spells CASSSMTANTEAFF. CDR3 sequence (DNA): TGTGCCAGTTCAAGTATGACAGCGAACACTGAAGCTTTCTTT.

This chain's CDR3 is CASSHEGVETQYF. CDR3 DNA: TGTGCCAGCAGCCATGAGGGGGTGGAGACCCAGTACTTC. This chain connects TRBV11-2 to TRBJ2-5, with TRBD1 as a possible D gene (6 bases). The CDR3 is 13 amino acids. Germline V gene lookup returns CDR1 SGHAT and CDR2 FQNNGV. The V gene lost 5 bases and the J gene lost 5 bases, with 12 bases spanning the gap.

The chain carries TRBV10-1 and TRBJ2-5; 9 nucleotides agree with TRBD2. CDR1 WNHNN and CDR2 SYGVQD come from the germline V gene (reference sequence). The trim removed 3 bases at V and 1 base at J, leaving 3 bases unmatched. The CDR3 is 15 residues long. The CDR3 DNA reads TGCGCCAGCAGTGAAGAAGCGGGGGGCCAAGAGACCCAGTACTTC. This translates into CASSEEAGGQETQYF.

This clonotype was counted only a few times. The gene calls are TRBV20-1 and TRBJ1-5; 7 positions agree with TRBD1. V lost 2 bases and J lost 3; bases outside the gene matches: 10. The germline V gene has CDR1 DFQATT and CDR2 SNEGSKA (reference sequence). This CDR3 region has 16 residues. The CDR3 here is CSARLQGWNFNQPQHF. The CDR3 DNA follows: TGCAGTGCTAGACTACAGGGGTGGAATTTCAATCAGCCCCAGCATTTT.

J is TRBJ1-2 and V is TRBV14, with D unclear. Between the trimmed V and J ends, which lost 3 bases and 3 bases, there was a span of 20 bases. The CDR3 consists of 17 residues. Germline assignment: CDR1 SGHDN and CDR2 FVKESK. The CDR3 loop reads CASSQRTPSQVDYGYTF. In DNA, the CDR3 is TGTGCCAGCAGCCAGAGAACCCCGTCCCAGGTTGACTATGGCTACACCTTC.

The chain employs TRBV9 and TRBJ2-7, with D perhaps matching TRBD1 (7 bases). With 2 bases removed from V and 1 base from J, the gap between germline ends came to 16 bases. The length of the CDR3 is 16 residues. Germline CDR1 and CDR2: SGDLS and YYNGEE. The CDR3 DNA follows: TGTGCCAGCAGCGTTCGCGGCGGGACAGCTTCCTACGAGCAGTACTTC. Its protein is CASSVRGGTASYEQYF.

Remarks on this clonotype: The junction departs from germline at one end; a sequencing error may be responsible. The rearrangement links TRBV10-3 to TRBJ1-6, with no clear D. The CDR3 runs 12 residues. Germline CDR1 ENHRY, CDR2 SYGVKD. The CDR3: CASSYNNSPLHF. CDR3 DNA sequence: TGTGCCAGCAGTTACAATAATTCACCCCTCCACTTT.

The chain links TRBV29-1 to TRBJ2-5; D is ambiguous. CDR3 length: 16 residues. The germline V gene encodes CDR1 SQVTM and CDR2 ANQGSEA. Trimming took 6 bases from V and 5 from J, leaving 25 bases between them. In nucleotides, the CDR3 is TGCAGCGTAACCCCGACTGGACGGAACATTCAGGAGACCCAGTACTTC. This translates into CSVTPTGRNIQETQYF. Supplemented by reference TRBV29-1 and TRBJ2-5, the full variable domain reads SAVISQKPSRDICQRGTSLTIQCQVDSQVTMMFWYRQQPGQSLTLIATANQGSEATYESGFVIDKFPISRPNLTFSTLTVSNMSPEDSSIYLCSVTPTGRNIQETQYFGPGTRLLVL.

V gene TRBV25-1 combines with J gene TRBJ2-7, with D uncertain. CDR3 length equals 15 residues. In germline, CDR1 is MGHDK, CDR2 SYGVNS. With 0 bases removed from V and 10 bases from J, the gap between germline ends came to 19 bases. The chain's CDR3 is CASSEYGVSQEAQYF. The CDR3 bases are TGTGCCAGCAGTGAATATGGGGTTTCCCAAGAGGCCCAGTACTTC.

This clonotype was recorded at least ten times. This rearrangement joins TRBV4-1 to TRBJ1-2; D is perhaps TRBD1 (5 bases). Trimming removed 0 bases from V and 4 bases from J, with 12 bases in between. CDR1 and CDR2 from the germline V gene are MGHRA and YSYEKL. The CDR3 is 15 residues long. DNA of the CDR3: TGCGCCAGCAGCCAAGAGATGGGGCGAAGCTATGGCTACACCTTC. The encoded protein is CASSQEMGRSYGYTF.

The J gene is TRBJ2-7, the V gene TRBV20-1; TRBD2 matches 8 bases. V lost 5 bases and J lost 10; bases outside the gene matches: 7. Germline CDR1 DFQATT, CDR2 SNEGSKA (reference sequence). The CDR3 is made up of 11 amino acids. CDR3 bases: TGCAGTGCTTATGGACTAGCCGAACAGTACTTC. Translation gives CSAYGLAEQYF.

The sample holds many counts of this clonotype. J is TRBJ2-7 and V is TRBV7-2; 8 bases match TRBD1. Germline V lookup: CDR1 SGHTA, CDR2 FQGNSA. J was trimmed by 4 bases and V by 6 bases; bases with no gene match: 5. The CDR3 runs 13 residues. CDR3 residues: CASRAGGGYEQYF. The DNA of the CDR3 is TGTGCCAGCAGGGCAGGGGGCGGGTACGAGCAGTACTTC.

This clonotype was observed a handful of times. This sequence joins TRBV15 and TRBJ1-1; D remains unclear. The CDR3 runs to 14 residues. The V gene's germline CDR1 is LNHNV and CDR2 YYDKDF (reference sequence). Trimming stripped 0 bases from V and 5 bases from J, with 10 bases between. CDR3 nucleotides: TGTGCCACCAGCAGAGAGGTGAAGGTTACTGAAGCTTTCTTT. Translating gives CATSREVKVTEAFF.

The chain links TRBV7-8 to TRBJ1-1; 8 bases align to TRBD1. Germline assignment: CDR1 SGHVS and CDR2 FQNEAQ. This CDR3 is built from 14 residues. V was pared by 5 bases and J by 7 bases, with 9 bases of the junction left unmatched. The CDR3 nucleotides read TGTGCCAGCAGCCCCACGGGACAGGATATTGAAGCTTTCTTT. Protein product: CASSPTGQDIEAFF.

The chain employs TRBV19 and TRBJ2-7; 8 nucleotides line up with TRBD2. The CDR3 has 14 residues. With 6 bases clipped from V and 6 bases from J, the junction kept 10 bases outside the gene matches. Germline CDR1 LNHDA, CDR2 SQIVND (reference sequence). The CDR3 here is CASSQMGGLVEQYF. DNA for the CDR3: TGTGCCAGTAGCCAAATGGGGGGACTAGTCGAGCAGTACTTC. The complete variable domain, with remaining parts taken from reference TRBV19 and TRBJ2-7, reads DGGITQSPKYLFRKEGQNVTLSCEQNLNHDAMYWYRQDPGQGLRLIYYSQIVNDFQKGDIAEGYSVSREKKESFPLTVTSAQKNPTAFYLCASSQMGGLVEQYFGPGTRLTVT.

In its sample, this clonotype was seen a few times. One end of the junction is discordant with germline, which a read error may explain. The chain links TRBV10-2 to TRBJ1-2; TRBD1 agrees at 7 bases. The CDR3 covers 13 residues. Germline values: CDR1 WSHSY, CDR2 SAAADI. This chain's CDR3 is CASSYGQGDGYTF. Written as DNA, the CDR3 is TGTGCCAGCAGTTACGGGCAGGGGGATGGCTACACCTTC.

This clonotype was observed a handful of times. The chain has TRBV5-8 and TRBJ2-6, with 11 nucleotides matching TRBD2. The CDR3 totals 16 residues. CDR1 and CDR2 (germline): SGHTS, YDEGEE. V gave up 2 bases and J gave up 2 bases; unmatched junction bases: 0. The CDR3 protein is CASSLLAGAGANVLTF. Written as DNA, the CDR3 is TGTGCCAGCAGCTTACTAGCGGGAGCTGGGGCCAACGTCCTGACTTTC.

The rearrangement joins TRBV7-2 to TRBJ2-5; TRBD2 aligns across 10 bases. Germline values: CDR1 SGHTA, CDR2 FQGNSA. Trimming took 4 bases from V and 2 from J; bases not matched to a gene: 4. The CDR3 length is 15 residues. CDR3 sequence (DNA): TGTGCCAGCAGCTCACTAGCGGGATCTCAAGAGACCCAGTACTTC. Protein: CASSSLAGSQETQYF. Full variable domain (remainder filled in from reference TRBV7-2 and TRBJ2-5): GAGVSQSPSNKVTEKGKDVELRCDPISGHTALYWYRQSLGQGLEFLIYFQGNSAPDKSGLPSDRFSAERTGGSVSTLTIQRTQQEDSAVYLCASSSLAGSQETQYFGPGTRLLVL.

This clonotype was counted many times. CDR3 DNA sequence: TGTGCCAGCAGCATAACAGAGGGTGAAAAACTGTTTTTT. The encoded protein is CASSITEGEKLFF. The rearrangement links TRBV13 to TRBJ1-4; D is unclear. This CDR3 is 13 amino acids long. Germline V gives CDR1 PRHDT, CDR2 FYEKMQ (reference sequence). Trimming pared 5 bases from V and 7 bases from J, leaving 11 bases between.

J is TRBJ1-1 and V is TRBV19; 7 bases agree with TRBD1. The CDR3 consists of 16 residues. V gave up 9 bases and J gave up 0 bases; unmatched junction bases: 13. Germline V lookup: CDR1 LNHDA, CDR2 SQIVND (reference sequence). CDR3 region: CASTDRVDPMNTEAFF. CDR3 nucleotides: TGTGCCAGCACAGACAGGGTGGATCCTATGAACACTGAAGCTTTCTTT.

The chain joins TRBV7-9 to TRBJ2-5; D could derive from TRBD1 or TRBD2 (5 bases each). In germline, CDR1 is SEHNR, CDR2 FQNEAQ (reference sequence). With 3 bases removed from V and 3 bases from J, the gap between germline ends came to 8 bases. The CDR3 contains 13 residues. For the CDR3, the DNA is TGTGCCAGCAGCTTTGGGGGAAAAGAGACCCAGTACTTC. It translates to CASSFGGKETQYF.

CDR3 coding DNA: TGTGCCAGCAGCGGGGGACAGGGTTGGTCACCCCTCCACTTT. Protein: CASSGGQGWSPLHF. J is TRBJ1-6 and V is TRBV5-4; 9 positions match TRBD1. This CDR3 is 14 amino acids long. V lost 4 bases to trimming and J lost 10 bases; unmatched junction nucleotides: 6. The germline CDR1 and CDR2 sequences are SGHNT and YYREEE (reference sequence).

This clonotype has ten or more counts. The chain couples TRBV7-3 to TRBJ1-1; 10 bases agree with TRBD1. V trimming: 5 bases; J trimming: 1 base; junction bases outside the gene matches: 4. The length of the CDR3 is 15 residues. Germline V gene lookup returns CDR1 SGHTA and CDR2 FQGTGA. This CDR3 reads CASSIGTGANTEAFF. In DNA form, the CDR3 reads TGTGCCAGCAGCATTGGGACAGGGGCGAACACTGAAGCTTTCTTT.

The chain has TRBV6-6 and TRBJ2-7; 11 bases fit TRBD1. CDR3 length: 15 residues. Trimming cost V 5 bases and J 3 bases; bases outside gene matches: 6. CDR1 and CDR2 from the germline V gene are MNHNY and SVGAGI (reference sequence). The CDR3, as DNA: TGTGCCAGCAGTGGGACAGGGGGGCGCATCTACGAGCAGTACTTC. Translation gives CASSGTGGRIYEQYF.

This rearrangement joins TRBV5-6 to TRBJ2-2; 11 nucleotides line up with TRBD2. This CDR3 is 17 amino acids long. Germline CDR1 SGHDT, CDR2 YYEEEE. V was clipped by 3 bases and J by 5 bases; unmatched bases: 9. This CDR3 reads CASSSLTSGSRTGELFF. The CDR3 DNA is TGTGCCAGCAGCTCTCTTACTAGCGGGAGTAGAACCGGGGAGCTGTTTTTT.

This chain links TRBV7-9 with TRBJ1-2; D is unclear. Germline V gene data show CDR1 as SEHNR and CDR2 as FQNEAQ (reference sequence). The CDR3 extends over 15 amino acids. The V end was cut by 5 bases, the J end by 3 bases, with 16 bases between. CDR3 amino acids: CASSQSIGGHYGYTF. CDR3 nucleotides: TGTGCCAGCAGCCAATCGATTGGCGGCCACTATGGCTACACCTTC.

This clonotype was recorded a few times. The J gene is TRBJ2-2, the V gene TRBV14; 8 bases fit TRBD1. This CDR3 is built from 15 residues. Germline CDR1 reads SGHDN; CDR2 reads FVKESK. The J segment lost 4 bases and the V segment lost 2 bases, leaving 3 bases of the junction unmatched. As DNA, the CDR3 is TGTGCCAGCAGCCAACTAACAGGGGGCACCGGGGAGCTGTTTTTT. It translates to CASSQLTGGTGELFF. The entire variable domain, with the rest obtained from reference TRBV14 and TRBJ2-2, is as follows: EAGVTQFPSHSVIEKGQTVTLRCDPISGHDNLYWYRRVMGKEIKFLLHFVKESKQDESGMPNNRFLAERTGGTYSTLKVQPAELEDSGVYFCASSQLTGGTGELFFGEGSRLTVL.

The chain employs TRBV7-8 and TRBJ1-4; 8 bases are a match to TRBD1. The length of the CDR3 is 14 residues. CDR1 is SGHVS and CDR2 is FQNEAQ in the germline V gene. Trimming cost V 7 bases and J 5 bases; bases outside gene matches: 6. CDR3 bases: TGTGCCAGCAAAGCCAGACAGGGGAATGAAAAACTGTTTTTT. This sequence encodes CASKARQGNEKLFF.

This rearrangement joins TRBV14 to TRBJ1-2; D ambiguous. V lost 1 base and J 1 base, leaving 10 bases between the germline ends. Germline lookup yields CDR1 SGHDN and CDR2 FVKESK. The CDR3 extends over 15 amino acids. For the CDR3, the DNA is TGTGCCAGCAGCCAAGCCGGGGTGATTAACTATGGCTACACCTTC. It encodes CASSQAGVINYGYTF.